These 25 T cell receptor beta chains share one sample of origin, sequenced in a study of blood T cell repertoires in COVID-19 (dated by TCRdb to between 2020 and 2021). Library preparation employed the immunoSEQ multiplex PCR assay. Drawn from immuneACCESS, this table holds only the in-frame rearrangements with V and J called that TCRdb kept. Clones are partly lost; checked studies trace under half to an unresolved V gene and leave the rest unexplained. Across this sample there are roughly 180,000 clones, with 85% to 90% seen only once. The ten most abundant clones make up around 8% of the sample. Sequenced material: peripheral blood. The receptors stem from a woman in her sixties or seventies with acute or convalescent COVID-19.

In DNA form, the CDR3 reads TGTGCCAGCAGCCAACCCTTTTCTAGGGAAAAGGGGGCCGGGGAGCTGTTTTTT. Amino acid sequence: CASSQPFSREKGAGELFF. This chain uses TRBV3-1 (or the pseudogene TRBV3-2) with TRBJ2-2, with D perhaps matching TRBD1 (6 bases). Germline CDR1 is LGHDT and CDR2 is YNNKEL (reference sequence). CDR3 size: 18 residues. The V end lost 2 bases, the J end lost 6 bases, and 22 bases lay between the germline ends.

The chain has TRBV18 and TRBJ1-1; D gene uncertain. The CDR3 spans 14 residues. Trimming removed 2 bases from V and 5 bases from J, with 12 bases in between. Germline CDR1 and CDR2: KGHSH and LQKENI. CDR3 DNA: TGTGCCAGCTCACCAAGCCAGTTGCGGACTGAAGCTTTCTTT. This encodes CASSPSQLRTEAFF.

The chain recombines TRBV28 with TRBJ1-4; D is ambiguous. The CDR3 consists of 14 residues. Germline V gene sequence: CDR1 MDHEN, CDR2 SYDVKM. Between the trimmed V and J ends, which lost 5 bases and 5 bases, there was a span of 12 bases. In nucleotides, the CDR3 is TGTGCCAGCAGTGAGGTGAAGCCAAATGAAAAACTGTTTTTT. Translated: CASSEVKPNEKLFF.

The chain employs TRBV5-8 and TRBJ2-4; weak D call: TRBD2 (6 bases). The CDR3 contains 16 residues. V was pared by 5 bases and J by 1 base, with 16 bases between. Germline V gene sequence: CDR1 SGHTS, CDR2 YDEGEE. The CDR3 bases are TGTGCCAGCAGGCGCGTGACTAGTCGGGCCAAAAACATTCAGTACTTC. Translating gives CASRRVTSRAKNIQYF.

V gene TRBV27 combines with J gene TRBJ2-3, with TRBD1 matching over 9 bases. Germline V lookup: CDR1 MNHEY, CDR2 SMNVEV (reference sequence). Trimming took 5 bases from V and 1 from J; bases not matched to a gene: 7. The CDR3 extends over 16 amino acids. The CDR3 DNA is TGTGCCAGCAGTCCTGGGACAGGGTGGGGCACAGATACGCAGTATTTT. This translates into CASSPGTGWGTDTQYF.

The chain recombines TRBV10-2 with TRBJ2-7; 9 bases match TRBD1. From germline, CDR1 is WSHSY and CDR2 SAAADI. This CDR3 region has 13 residues. With 8 bases clipped from V and 5 bases from J, the junction kept 7 bases outside the gene matches. This CDR3 reads CASGLQGANEQYF. CDR3 coding DNA: TGCGCCAGCGGACTACAGGGGGCAAACGAGCAGTACTTC.

V is TRBV29-1 and J is TRBJ2-2; 10 bases line up with TRBD2. V dropped 4 bases and J dropped 5; count of bases not matched to a gene: 13. From germline, CDR1 is SQVTM and CDR2 ANQGSEA. The CDR3 length is 17 residues. The CDR3 loop reads CSVGPPTSGIGTGELFF. For the CDR3, the DNA is TGCAGCGTTGGCCCCCCTACTAGCGGGATAGGTACCGGGGAGCTGTTTTTT.

The genes are TRBV5-4 and TRBJ2-1; D unresolved. CDR3 length: 13 residues. Trimming pared 3 bases from V and 0 bases from J, leaving 4 bases between. The germline V gene encodes CDR1 SGHNT and CDR2 YYREEE (reference sequence). Here the CDR3 reads CASSSSSYNEQFF. CDR3 in DNA: TGTGCCAGCAGCTCGAGCTCCTACAATGAGCAGTTCTTC. Together with reference TRBV5-4 and TRBJ2-1, the CDR3 gives the full variable domain: ETGVTQSPTHLIKTRGQQVTLRCSSQSGHNTVSWYQQALGQGPQFIFQYYREEENGRGNFPPRFSGLQFPNYSSELNVNALELDDSALYLCASSSSSYNEQFFGPGTRLTVL.

The chain uses TRBV30 and TRBJ1-2; a possible D gene is TRBD1 (5 bases). Trimming removed 0 bases from V and 3 bases from J, with 8 bases in between. Germline loops: CDR1 GTSNPN, CDR2 SVGIG (reference sequence). The CDR3 has 13 residues. Written as DNA, the CDR3 is TGTGCCTGGAGTGTTGGCAGGGACTATGGCTACACCTTC. Translating gives CAWSVGRDYGYTF.

The chain links TRBV5-1 to TRBJ2-1, with 9 bases aligning to TRBD2. Germline V gene sequence: CDR1 SGHRS, CDR2 YFSETQ. V shed 3 bases, J shed 8 bases, and the junction held 12 bases outside the gene matches. The CDR3 has 16 residues. As DNA, the CDR3 is TGCGCCAGCAGCTCACAGACTAGCGGTGATTGGCATGAGCAGTTCTTC. It encodes CASSSQTSGDWHEQFF.

J is TRBJ1-6 and V is TRBV2; 7 bases fit TRBD1. V shed 6 bases and J 7 bases; nucleotides not matched to a gene: 9. The CDR3 is 15 residues long. Germline V gives CDR1 SNHLY, CDR2 FYNNEI. CDR3: CASRRDSTDNSPLHF. The DNA of the CDR3 is TGTGCCAGCAGAAGGGACAGTACTGACAATTCACCCCTCCACTTT.

The chain uses TRBV14 and TRBJ2-1, with 11 bases fitting TRBD2. Germline trimming cut 6 bases from V and 8 bases from J; bases unmatched to any gene: 9. Germline lookup yields CDR1 SGHDN and CDR2 FVKESK. The CDR3 consists of 15 residues. This chain's CDR3 is CASRPTSGSRYEQFF. Here the CDR3 DNA reads TGTGCCAGCAGACCCACTAGCGGGAGTAGGTATGAGCAGTTCTTC.

The chain couples TRBV7-8 to TRBJ1-5, with D unclear. With 3 bases removed from V and 5 bases from J, the gap between germline ends came to 17 bases. Looked up from germline, CDR1 is SGHVS and CDR2 is FQNEAQ. The CDR3 has 16 amino acids. CDR3 nucleotides: TGTGCCAGCAGCTTTGGTTCGATCACGAGGGATCAGCCCCAGCATTTT. Amino acid sequence: CASSFGSITRDQPQHF.

J is TRBJ2-3 and V is TRBV27; TRBD2 agrees at 12 bases. The CDR3 consists of 18 residues. Germline V gives CDR1 MNHEY, CDR2 SMNVEV (reference sequence). The J segment lost 7 bases and the V segment lost 6 bases, leaving 17 bases of the junction unmatched. This CDR3 reads CASSPHVGLAGRTNTQYF. The CDR3 nucleotides are TGTGCCAGCAGCCCTCACGTTGGACTAGCGGGACGCACGAATACGCAGTATTTT.

CDR3 region: CASSVGPQGGYTF. The CDR3 DNA sequence: TGTGCCAGCAGCGTGGGCCCTCAAGGTGGCTACACCTTC. The chain is built from TRBV3-1 (or the pseudogene TRBV3-2) and TRBJ1-2; D is unclear. The CDR3 runs 13 residues. The germline gives CDR1 LGHDT, CDR2 YNNKEL (reference sequence). V lost 5 bases and J lost 7, with 14 bases in between.

V is TRBV5-1 and J is TRBJ1-1; 7 nucleotides agree with TRBD1. The CDR3 is made up of 16 amino acids. Germline V gives CDR1 SGHRS, CDR2 YFSETQ. The V gene end was trimmed by 4 bases and the J gene end by 0 bases; junction bases not matched to a gene: 9. CDR3 DNA sequence: TGCGCCAGCAGCCTCTGGGACAGACCTATGAACACTGAAGCTTTCTTT. The encoded protein is CASSLWDRPMNTEAFF.

J is TRBJ1-5 and V is TRBV29-1, with TRBD1 identical over 9 bases. The CDR3 sequence is 18 residues long. Germline CDR1 and CDR2: SQVTM and ANQGSEA. V dropped 6 bases and J dropped 0; count of bases not matched to a gene: 15. CDR3 loop: CSVPIHWDRVDSNQPQHF. Here the CDR3 DNA reads TGCAGCGTACCAATCCACTGGGACAGGGTTGATAGCAATCAGCCCCAGCATTTT. The full variable domain, with the rest looked up from reference TRBV29-1 and TRBJ1-5, is SAVISQKPSRDICQRGTSLTIQCQVDSQVTMMFWYRQQPGQSLTLIATANQGSEATYESGFVIDKFPISRPNLTFSTLTVSNMSPEDSSIYLCSVPIHWDRVDSNQPQHFGDGTRLSIL.

CDR3 loop: CAWRTRDRGPYSPLHF. Written as DNA, the CDR3 is TGTGCCTGGAGAACCCGGGACAGGGGGCCATATTCACCCCTCCACTTT. The V gene is TRBV30, the J gene TRBJ1-6, with TRBD1 identical over 12 bases. CDR3 length: 16 residues. In germline, CDR1 is GTSNPN, CDR2 SVGIG (reference sequence). The V segment lost 3 bases and the J segment 8 bases; nucleotides outside the gene matches: 8.

On this clone itself: The germline gene is not matched at one end of the junction; a read error may be the cause. V and J are TRBV24-1 and TRBJ2-1, with D perhaps matching TRBD2 (6 bases). Germline V lookup: CDR1 KGHDR, CDR2 SFDVKD. There are 13 residues in the CDR3. The CDR3 sequence is CATSGDSHNEQFF. The CDR3 DNA reads as TGTGCCACCAGCGGGGACTCCCACAATGAGCAGTTCTTC.

The chain carries TRBV27 and TRBJ1-2; D is unresolved. This CDR3 is built from 13 residues. Between the trimmed V and J ends, which lost 8 bases and 0 bases, there was a span of 10 bases. The germline CDR1 and CDR2 sequences are MNHEY and SMNVEV (reference sequence). CDR3 DNA sequence: TGTGCCAGCGGCAGGTCCGCTAACTATGGCTACACCTTC. The encoded protein is CASGRSANYGYTF.

The chain joins TRBV6-5 to TRBJ2-1, with D maybe TRBD1 (7 bases). CDR3 size: 15 residues. Germline assignment: CDR1 MNHEY and CDR2 SVGAGI. Between the trimmed V and J ends, which lost 6 bases and 9 bases, there was a span of 21 bases. The CDR3 spells CASSGSFVTGSEQFF. In DNA, the CDR3 is TGTGCCAGCAGCGGGAGTTTCGTGACAGGGAGTGAGCAGTTCTTC.

This clone came up a few times. The chain carries TRBV19 and TRBJ1-2; possibly TRBD1 for D (5 bases). Germline V gene lookup returns CDR1 LNHDA and CDR2 SQIVND (reference sequence). This CDR3 has 16 amino acids. V lost 3 bases to trimming and J lost 3 bases, with 17 bases between them. CDR3 nucleotide sequence: TGTGCCAGTAGTATTGGTACCAGGGAGGCTGACTATGGCTACACCTTC. Its translation: CASSIGTREADYGYTF. Based on the CDR3 plus reference TRBV19 and TRBJ1-2, the full variable domain is DGGITQSPKYLFRKEGQNVTLSCEQNLNHDAMYWYRQDPGQGLRLIYYSQIVNDFQKGDIAEGYSVSREKKESFPLTVTSAQKNPTAFYLCASSIGTREADYGYTFGSGTRLTVV.

This chain joins TRBV9 and TRBJ2-7, with 11 bases lining up with TRBD2. CDR3 size: 16 residues. CDR1 is SGDLS, CDR2 YYNGEE, per germline. The ends lost 4 bases at V and 7 bases at J; junction bases unmatched: 13. The CDR3 nucleotides are TGTGCCAGCAGCCCCGACGGGACTAGCGGCCTTGAGGAGCAGTACTTC. Its translation: CASSPDGTSGLEEQYF.

The rearrangement joins TRBV5-5 to TRBJ1-1, with 10 bases lining up with TRBD1. V was clipped by 4 bases and J by 0 bases; unmatched bases: 9. The CDR3 is 17 amino acids. Germline V gives CDR1 SGHKS, CDR2 YYEKEE (reference sequence). The CDR3 loop is CASSRATGGHLNTEAFF. CDR3 nucleotide sequence: TGTGCCAGCAGCCGGGCGACAGGGGGCCATCTGAACACTGAAGCTTTCTTT.

The rearrangement uses TRBV5-4 and TRBJ2-6, with 8 bases that match TRBD1. J gave up 3 bases and V 3 bases, and 8 bases lay outside the gene matches. The germline V gene has CDR1 SGHNT and CDR2 YYREEE (reference sequence). The length of the CDR3 is 17 residues. The CDR3 reads CASSSGQAGGGANVLTF. CDR3 coding DNA: TGTGCCAGCAGCTCGGGACAGGCCGGCGGTGGGGCCAACGTCCTGACTTTC.